Listed here are 8 T cell receptor beta chains from one sample, sequenced in a study of blood T cell repertoires in COVID-19 (TCRdb year 2020). Library preparation employed the immunoSEQ multiplex PCR assay. TCRdb took over this immuneACCESS table, retaining in-frame rearrangements with V and J assigned. Such tables are incomplete; in checked studies, under half of the missing clones stem from an unresolved V gene, and the remainder is unexplained. The sample table holds 200,000 to 250,000 clones, of which around 90% were seen once. 0.82% of the sample goes to the ten largest clones. The specimen sequenced was peripheral blood. These receptors were taken from a man in his 60s with COVID-19, enrolled during active disease.

The genes are TRBV7-9 and TRBJ2-7, with 7 nucleotides matching TRBD1. With 5 bases clipped from V and 3 bases from J, the junction kept 10 bases outside the gene matches. Germline-derived CDR1 and CDR2 are SEHNR and FQNEAQ (reference sequence). CDR3 length equals 15 residues. The CDR3 is CASSAVQGSIYEQYF. The CDR3, as DNA: TGTGCCAGCAGCGCAGTACAGGGGAGTATCTACGAGCAGTACTTC.

This chain connects TRBV5-1 to TRBJ1-1; possibly TRBD1 for D (5 bases). V lost 4 bases and J 0 bases, leaving 10 bases between the germline ends. CDR3 length equals 14 residues. The V gene's germline CDR1 is SGHRS and CDR2 YFSETQ. CDR3 region: CASSAPGLNTEAFF. In nucleotides, the CDR3 is TGCGCCAGCAGCGCCCCAGGGCTGAACACTGAAGCTTTCTTT.

The chain uses TRBV27 and TRBJ1-2; 8 nucleotides match TRBD1. This CDR3 is 15 amino acids long. V was pared by 4 bases and J by 2 bases, with 6 bases of the junction left unmatched. Germline V lookup: CDR1 MNHEY, CDR2 SMNVEV (reference sequence). DNA of the CDR3: TGTGCCAGCAGTTCCAGGGGGCTGGGGAACTATGGCTACACCTTC. This gives the protein CASSSRGLGNYGYTF.

About this clone itself: One junction end disagrees with the germline gene, perhaps due to a read error. The chain links TRBV6-1 to TRBJ1-5, with a tentative D call TRBD1 (5 bases). The CDR3 has 13 amino acids. Germline V gene data show CDR1 as MNHNS and CDR2 as SASEGT. CDR3 in amino acids: CASSEGRAQPQHF. The DNA of the CDR3 is TGTGCCAGCAGCGAAGGCAGGGCTCAGCCCCAGCATTTT.

This chain joins TRBV19 and TRBJ2-7; 11 bases line up with TRBD2. Germline V gene sequence: CDR1 LNHDA, CDR2 SQIVND (reference sequence). This CDR3 comprises 17 residues. With V trimmed by 3 bases and J by 3 bases, 10 bases remained unmatched. CDR3 sequence: CASSIVLSGTSGYEQYF. CDR3 DNA: TGTGCCAGTAGTATTGTCCTGTCCGGGACTAGCGGCTACGAGCAGTACTTC.

The J gene is TRBJ2-1, the V gene TRBV5-1, with 7 bases fitting TRBD1. The CDR3 loop spans 15 amino acids. V was pared by 0 bases and J by 1 base, with 1 base of the junction left unmatched. Germline V gene data show CDR1 as SGHRS and CDR2 as YFSETQ. The CDR3 region has the DNA TGCGCCAGCAGCTTGGCCAGGGGGTCCTACAATGAGCAGTTCTTC. This translates into CASSLARGSYNEQFF.

This clone was counted a single time. The rearrangement uses TRBV27 and TRBJ2-7; tentatively, D is TRBD2 (6 bases). The CDR3 is made up of 13 amino acids. The V gene's germline CDR1 is MNHEY and CDR2 SMNVEV (reference sequence). Trimming stripped 3 bases from V and 5 bases from J, with 11 bases between. Written as DNA, the CDR3 is TGTGCCAGCAGTTTCGGAGGGGTGGACGAGCAGTACTTC. This codes for CASSFGGVDEQYF.

The rearrangement links TRBV2 to TRBJ2-3, with 8 bases fitting TRBD2. This CDR3 contains 15 residues. V lost 5 bases to trimming and J lost 0 bases; unmatched junction nucleotides: 4. Germline CDR1 is SNHLY and CDR2 is FYNNEI. The CDR3 here is CASSSERGSTDTQYF. The CDR3 DNA sequence: TGTGCCAGCAGTAGCGAGCGGGGGAGCACAGATACGCAGTATTTT.